This TCR beta chain came from a study of the immune and genomic landscape of osteosarcoma (dated by TCRdb to about 2020). Broadly, across the study: A total of about 50 pediatric and adult patients with high-grade osteosarcoma made up the overall cohort, and the median age at diagnosis was approximately 27 years (range roughly 5-81). Each of a few patients provided a couple of samples from the same tumor site. The goal of the study was to explain why immune checkpoint inhibitors have shown limited clinical activity in osteosarcoma. TCR sequencing results were integrated with transcriptome, protein array and immunostaining data to characterize the osteosarcoma immunogenomic landscape. In the overall cohort, 50% to 65% of patients were male, and localized disease at diagnosis was presented by about 77% of patients. Poor-risk disease was overrepresented in the cohort, as 73% of patients had an unfavorable pathologic response to standard therapy and more than 65% had died. Osteosarcoma specimens were profiled with whole genome, RNA and T-cell receptor sequencing plus immunohistochemistry and reverse phase protein arrays so that immunogenic potential could be defined. General study outcomes and caveats: Matched blood was collected from only two patients, alongside the frozen tumor specimens. TCR productive clonality was higher in the immune-hot C3 cluster than the cold C1 cluster but still low overall. In five cases, a single hyperexpanded clone dominated the repertoire, and each of these five cases had fewer than 100 T-cell clonotypes. Clonality benchmarks came from external normal skin and healthy peripheral blood data rather than matched normal tissue. Sample size was not determined by any statistical method, because osteosarcoma is rare and all possible samples were collected. Productive TCR clonality was low overall, averaging about 0.091 with a maximum of roughly 0.3, suggesting limited T-cell clonal expansion.

The specimens were post-treatment primary, local recurrence and metastasis tumors obtained from patients with a poor prognosis. V was cut back by 10 bases and J by 4 bases, leaving a gap of 13 bases between them. CDR1 is given as SGHVS and CDR2 as FQNEAQ, both from the germline V gene. Its CDR3 holds 12 amino acids, cysteine through phenylalanine. Only the CDR3 DNA is retained, 36 bases long and in frame from the first base. Note on this clone: Its antigen remains unidentified. No base quality information exists; no much larger clone differs at one position.

TCR beta chain CDR3 regions were immunosequenced with the ImmunoSEQ Assay (Adaptive Biotechnologies). The study's processing was this. TCRB rearrangements, read counts, read proportions and gene usage were exported through the ImmunoSEQ Analyzer platform. T-cell clonality was computed as 1 minus Pielou's evenness on productive rearrangements. Clonal space homeostasis binned clonotypes as rare, small, medium, large or hyperexpanded (0.01 to 1 of the repertoire). TCR productive clonality was compared across immune clusters C1, C2 and C3 using the Wilcoxon rank sum test. TCRdb limited this immuneACCESS table to in-frame rearrangements with V and J called. A share of clones is missing; checked studies link under half to unresolved V genes, and the rest is unexplained. The DNA was the basis for D and trimming; V, J and clone size are from that table. Present in this sample are hundreds of clones, about 61% of which were seen just once. The ten largest clones add up to roughly a third of the sample.

Source material: primary tumor tissue from the humerus. The sample's cell subset or site label, in plain terms: resected primary osteosarcoma tumor. The TCR was taken from a woman between 70 and 85 years old with osteosarcoma. The age is the age at diagnosis. The rearrangement joined TRBV7-8 to TRBJ1-2; TRBD1 could be the D gene, as 5 bases match. CDR3 reads: CAISQGAYGYTF. The DNA reads as follows: TGTGCCATCTCGCAGGGTGCCTATGGCTACACCTTC.